This is a list of T cell receptor beta chains from one sample in a study of regulatory T cells in long-lasting Graves disease. TCRdb re-called the multiplex PCR reads through MiXCR, storing one row per CDR3 protein. The repertoire holds over 450,000 distinct CDR3 sequences, with 20% to 25% as singletons. The sequencing here drew on peripheral blood mononuclear cells (PBMCs), taken when the disease was refractory, from a patient treated with antithyroid drugs. These receptors all come from a female donor with Graves disease. CDR3s include the opening cysteine and the closing phenylalanine or tryptophan. The D gene is left open where the match is weak.

TRBV12-5	TRBJ2-1	TRBD2	CASGPGTSGTYEQFF
TRBV11-2	TRBJ2-5	-	CASSYAGTWETQYF
TRBV15	TRBJ2-5	TRBD1	CATSRDFLETGSFETQYF
TRBV7-9	TRBJ2-2	TRBD1	CASSFQPGQGGPNTGELFF
TRBV29-1	TRBJ1-4	TRBD1	CSVRQGGNEKLFF
TRBV6-2/TRBV6-3	TRBJ2-1	-	CASRPGSPNEQSF
TRBV11-2	TRBJ1-3	-	CASSGWARSGNTIYF
TRBV24-1	TRBJ2-5	TRBD1	CATSENRQGTETQYF
TRBV11-3	TRBJ1-1	-	CASQHGGRATEAFF
TRBV28	TRBJ1-1	-	CATSDTTEAFF
TRBV28	TRBJ2-5	-	CASSIAEGHRETQYF
TRBV12-3/TRBV12-4	TRBJ1-1	-	CASSSQTVNTEAFF
TRBV12-3/TRBV12-4	TRBJ2-2	-	CASIEGGWNTGELFF
TRBV2	TRBJ2-2	-	CASRGPGSNTGELFF
TRBV7-3	TRBJ1-3	-	CASSPHSDTGNTIYF
TRBV6-1	TRBJ1-2	-	CASRWTAQIYYGYTF
TRBV11-2	TRBJ2-5	-	CASSFTEWETQYF
TRBV6-5	TRBJ2-3	TRBD1	CASSYRTGGQYF
TRBV27	TRBJ2-2	TRBD2	CASSSLTSGRAFAGELFF
TRBV27	TRBJ1-3	-	CASSSRGVLLGNTIYF
TRBV7-2	TRBJ1-5	-	CASSLVGGQGQPQHF
TRBV9	TRBJ1-2	-	CASSVGNSDGYTF
TRBV6-1	TRBJ2-7	-	CASSLLGAGYEQYF
TRBV11-2	TRBJ2-7	-	CASSLVGPRAEPYEQYF
TRBV6-5	TRBJ2-1	TRBD2	CASSYASGGPDNEQFF
TRBV5-4	TRBJ1-6	-	CASSLDRNNSPLHF